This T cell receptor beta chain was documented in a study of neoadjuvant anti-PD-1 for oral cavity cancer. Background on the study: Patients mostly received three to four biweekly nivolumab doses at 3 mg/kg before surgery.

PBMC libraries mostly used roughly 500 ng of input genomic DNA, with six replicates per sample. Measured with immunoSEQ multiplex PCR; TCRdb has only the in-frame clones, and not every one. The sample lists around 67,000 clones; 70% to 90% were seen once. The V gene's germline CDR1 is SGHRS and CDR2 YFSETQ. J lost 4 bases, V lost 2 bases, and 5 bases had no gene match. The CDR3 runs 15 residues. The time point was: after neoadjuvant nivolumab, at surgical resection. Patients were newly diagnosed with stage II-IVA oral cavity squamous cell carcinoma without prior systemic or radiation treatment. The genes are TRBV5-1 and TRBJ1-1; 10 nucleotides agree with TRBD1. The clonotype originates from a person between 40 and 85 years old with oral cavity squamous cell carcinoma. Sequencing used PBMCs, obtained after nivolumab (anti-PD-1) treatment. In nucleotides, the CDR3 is TGCGCCAGCAGCTTAGGACAGGGGGGAGGCACTGAAGCTTTCTTT. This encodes CASSLGQGGGTEAFF.